Sequencing of this T cell receptor (beta chain) was carried out in a study of early T cells in non-severe SARS-CoV-2 infection. Study-level background: Sequencing targeted bulk RNA from unsorted whole blood, leaving chains unpaired.

Each single cDNA molecule received a unique molecular identifier. TCRdb used MiXCR to reprocess the 5' RACE reads, holding one entry per CDR3 protein. The table lists tens of thousands of distinct CDR3 sequences, 10% to 15% of them singletons. Trimming removed 2 bases at V and 7 bases at J, with 21 bases between. Germline lookup yields CDR1 MNHNY and CDR2 SVGAGI (reference sequence). CDR3 size: 18 residues. In the case of this clonotype: The target antigen is unknown.

Whole-study findings and limits: Clonotype matching in VDJdb favored anti-spike CD8 responses and did not capture private and CD4 specificities.

J is TRBJ1-6 and V is TRBV6-6; D possibly corresponds to TRBD1 (6 bases). This TCR was sampled from an adult who was a healthcare worker with PCR-confirmed SARS-CoV-2 infection or an uninfected control (not recorded which). The sample was whole blood. The CDR3 spells CASSYRGTYQTGNSPLHF. The CDR3, as DNA: TGTGCCAGCAGTTACCGCGGGACATATCAAACGGGGAATTCACCCCTCCACTTT.